This T cell receptor (beta chain) was retrieved from a study of blood T cell repertoires in COVID-19. Sequencing used immunoSEQ multiplex PCR; TCRdb keeps in-frame clones, though not all of them. The repertoire holds more than 300,000 clones, with around nine tenths as singletons. The sample consisted of peripheral blood. This sequence originates from a woman aged 18-30 years who had recovered from COVID-19.

In DNA, the CDR3 is TGCGCCAGCAGCCCGCGACTAGCGGGAGCCGGGGAGCTGTTTTTT. This translates into CASSPRLAGAGELFF. V is TRBV5-1 and J is TRBJ2-2, with 12 bases lining up with TRBD2. There are 15 residues in the CDR3. V trimming: 4 bases; J trimming: 6 bases; junction bases outside the gene matches: 4. CDR1 is SGHRS and CDR2 is YFSETQ in the germline V gene.